What follows are 10 T cell receptor beta chains derived from one specimen sequenced in a study of blood T cell repertoires in COVID-19. Profiled with immunoSEQ multiplex PCR; TCRdb holds only in-frame clones, not every one. The table shows about 400,000 clones, with approximately 86% occurring only once. The sample consisted of peripheral blood. The source of these receptors is a human donor in a cohort sampled during active COVID-19.

The chain has TRBV30 and TRBJ2-3; 8 bases are a match to TRBD2. V was pared by 7 bases and J by 0 bases, with 6 bases of the junction left unmatched. The CDR3 extends over 14 amino acids. The germline V gene encodes CDR1 GTSNPN and CDR2 SVGIG (reference sequence). The CDR3 region is CAYHSGTSTDTQYF. CDR3 bases: TGTGCCTATCATAGCGGGACTAGCACAGATACGCAGTATTTT. The full variable domain, with the rest looked up from reference TRBV30 and TRBJ2-3, is SQTIHQWPATLVQPVGSPLSLECTVEGTSNPNLYWYRQAAGRGLQLLFYSVGIGQISSEVPQNLSASRPQDRQFILSSKKLLLSDSGFYLCAYHSGTSTDTQYFGPGTRLTVL.

The rearrangement uses TRBV12-3 or TRBV12-4 and TRBJ2-2; D remains unclear. Deletions cut 3 bases from V and 15 bases from J, with 17 bases between. This CDR3 region has 13 residues. The CDR3 DNA reads as TGTGCCAGCAGTTTTGACACCCATTCTCGTGTGTTTTTT. Protein sequence: CASSFDTHSRVFF.

The rearrangement links TRBV28 to TRBJ2-1; a weak D match, TRBD2 (6 bases). The CDR3 sequence is 15 residues long. With 6 bases removed from V and 0 bases from J, the gap between germline ends came to 12 bases. CDR1 MDHEN and CDR2 SYDVKM come from the germline V gene. The CDR3 DNA follows: TGTGCCAGCAGAGGGGACTTTCCCTCCTACAATGAGCAGTTCTTC. Its protein is CASRGDFPSYNEQFF. Filled out from reference TRBV28 and TRBJ2-1, the complete variable domain reads DVKVTQSSRYLVKRTGEKVFLECVQDMDHENMFWYRQDPGLGLRLIYFSYDVKMKEKGDIPEGYSVSREKKERFSLILESASTNQTSMYLCASRGDFPSYNEQFFGPGTRLTVL.

The chain joins TRBV5-1 to TRBJ1-3; D is ambiguous. The germline V gene encodes CDR1 SGHRS and CDR2 YFSETQ. This CDR3 comprises 13 residues. The V and J ends lost 0 bases and 7 bases respectively, with 8 bases between them. As DNA, the CDR3 is TGCGCCAGCAGCTTGGCCACGGAGAACACCATATATTTT. Its translation is CASSLATENTIYF.

This clone turned up a few times. This chain joins TRBV7-3 and TRBJ1-2; 11 bases fit TRBD1. The CDR3 runs to 13 residues. CDR1 and CDR2 from the germline V gene are SGHTA and FQGTGA. V shed 6 bases and J 8 bases; nucleotides not matched to a gene: 5. CDR3 bases: TGTGCCAGCAGTACGGGACAGGGGGAAGGCTACACCTTC. It yields the protein CASSTGQGEGYTF.

V and J are TRBV5-1 and TRBJ1-3, with 8 bases lining up with TRBD1. Germline CDR1 SGHRS, CDR2 YFSETQ. This CDR3 has 15 amino acids. The trim removed 4 bases at V and 2 bases at J, leaving 5 bases unmatched. The CDR3 region has the DNA TGCGCCAGCAGCAGGACGACAGGGGCTGGAAACACCATATATTTT. This encodes CASSRTTGAGNTIYF.

The genes are TRBV29-1 and TRBJ2-3, with 10 bases lining up with TRBD1. CDR3 size: 15 residues. Unmatched junction bases numbered 7, after V lost 1 base and J lost 6 bases. Germline V gene lookup returns CDR1 SQVTM and CDR2 ANQGSEA. CDR3 sequence reads: CSVEVVGQGQDTQYF. Here the CDR3 DNA reads TGCAGCGTTGAAGTCGTGGGACAGGGGCAGGATACGCAGTATTTT.

Written as DNA, the CDR3 is TGTGCCTGGAATGCGGGGGCCACTGGGCAGTACTTC. Its protein product is CAWNAGATGQYF. J is TRBJ2-7 and V is TRBV30, with D perhaps TRBD2 (7 bases). Germline V gene lookup returns CDR1 GTSNPN and CDR2 SVGIG (reference sequence). The CDR3 contains 12 residues. With 4 bases removed from V and 9 bases from J, the gap between germline ends came to 16 bases.

This clone occurred once. The chain is built from TRBV21-1 and TRBJ1-2; TRBD1 is the table's D call and was not checked against the DNA. TRBV21-1 is shown as a pseudogene. The CDR3 contains 15 residues. CDR3 region: CASSNHGTGLAGYTF. Written as DNA, the CDR3 is TGTGCCAGCAGCAACCACGGGACAGGGCTCGCTGGCTACACCTTC.

The CDR3 region has the DNA TGTGCCAGCTCACCAGAGGCGGCAGGGGGTAAGACCCAGTACTTC. Protein sequence: CASSPEAAGGKTQYF. V and J are TRBV18 and TRBJ2-5; TRBD1 agrees at 7 bases. The CDR3 is 15 residues long. J gave up 6 bases and V 2 bases, and 9 bases lay outside the gene matches. Germline V gives CDR1 KGHSH, CDR2 LQKENI.